Below, one TCR beta chain is given with its context. This specimen belongs to a study of shared clonotypes between healthy human individuals. Study information: CD4 naive cells filled three plates per donor, CD4 memory three, CD8 naive two and CD8 memory one.

The germline V gene has CDR1 MNHEY and CDR2 SMNVEV (reference sequence). After removal of 2 bases from V and 5 bases from J, the junction contained 19 bases not matched to a gene. The CDR3 loop spans 19 amino acids. Several immunoSEQ plates received, in even portions, the genomic DNA of each subset. Measured with immunoSEQ multiplex PCR; TCRdb has only the in-frame clones, and not every one. Found here are over 2 million clones, roughly 92% of them singletons; the top ten hold 0.37%. This chain connects TRBV27 to TRBJ1-1, with 8 bases that match TRBD1. The clonotype comes from a man between 18 and 35 years old in good health. Some clones in this sample may be carry-over from other donors' samples. Sequenced material: naive CD4+ T cells from PBMCs. Subset meaning: CD45RA+ positively selected. CDR3 sequence: CASSLVGEVGAGGRTEAFF. CDR3 nucleotide sequence: TGTGCCAGCAGTTTAGTTGGTGAGGTAGGGGCAGGGGGCCGGACTGAAGCTTTCTTT.